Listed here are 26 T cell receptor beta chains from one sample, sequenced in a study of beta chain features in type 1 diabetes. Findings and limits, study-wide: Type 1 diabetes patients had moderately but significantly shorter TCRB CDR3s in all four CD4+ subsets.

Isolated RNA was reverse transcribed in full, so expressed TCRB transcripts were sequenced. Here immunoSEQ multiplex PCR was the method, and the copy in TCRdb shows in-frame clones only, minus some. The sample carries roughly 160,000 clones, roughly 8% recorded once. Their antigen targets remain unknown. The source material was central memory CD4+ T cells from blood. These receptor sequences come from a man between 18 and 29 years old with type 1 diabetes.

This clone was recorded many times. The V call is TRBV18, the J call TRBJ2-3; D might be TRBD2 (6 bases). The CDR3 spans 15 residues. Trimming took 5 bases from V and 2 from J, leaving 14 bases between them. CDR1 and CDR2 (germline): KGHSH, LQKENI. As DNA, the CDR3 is TGTGCCAGCTCAGGAAATAGCGGACTCACAGATACGCAGTATTTT. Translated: CASSGNSGLTDTQYF.

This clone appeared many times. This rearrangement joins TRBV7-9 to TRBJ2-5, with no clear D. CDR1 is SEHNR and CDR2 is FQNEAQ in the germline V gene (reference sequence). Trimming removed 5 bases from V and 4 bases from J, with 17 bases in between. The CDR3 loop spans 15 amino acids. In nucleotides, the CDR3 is TGTGCCAGCAGCCCACCGCCCCGGGTAGGAGAGACCCAGTACTTC. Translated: CASSPPPRVGETQYF. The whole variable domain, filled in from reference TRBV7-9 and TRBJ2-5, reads DTGVSQNPRHKITKRGQNVTFRCDPISEHNRLYWYRQTLGQGPEFLTYFQNEAQLEKSRLLSDRFSAERPKGSFSTLEIQRTEQGDSAMYLCASSPPPRVGETQYFGPGTRLLVL.

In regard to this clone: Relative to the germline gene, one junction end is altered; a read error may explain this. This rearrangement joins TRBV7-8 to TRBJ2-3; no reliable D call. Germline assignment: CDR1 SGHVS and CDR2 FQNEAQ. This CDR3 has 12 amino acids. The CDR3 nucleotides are TGTGCCAGCAACTTAGGAGCAGATACGCAGTATTTT. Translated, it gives CASNLGADTQYF.

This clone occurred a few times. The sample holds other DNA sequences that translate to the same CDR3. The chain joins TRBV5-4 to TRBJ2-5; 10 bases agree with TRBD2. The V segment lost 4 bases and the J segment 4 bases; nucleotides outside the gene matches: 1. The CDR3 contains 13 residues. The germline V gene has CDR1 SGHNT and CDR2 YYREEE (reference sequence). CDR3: CASSLAGAETQYF. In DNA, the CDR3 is TGTGCCAGCAGCCTAGCGGGAGCAGAGACCCAGTACTTC.

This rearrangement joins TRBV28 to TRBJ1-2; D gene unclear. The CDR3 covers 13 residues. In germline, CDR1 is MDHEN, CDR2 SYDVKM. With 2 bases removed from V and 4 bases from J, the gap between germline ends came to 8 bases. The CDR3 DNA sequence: TGTGCCAGCAGTTTACCAGAAAGCTATGGCTACACCTTC. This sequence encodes CASSLPESYGYTF.

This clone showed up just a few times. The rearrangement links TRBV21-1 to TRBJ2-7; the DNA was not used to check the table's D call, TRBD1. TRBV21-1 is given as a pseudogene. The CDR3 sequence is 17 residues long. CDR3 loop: CASSKAERDRCKYEQYF. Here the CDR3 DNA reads TGTGCCAGCAGCAAAGCGGAACGGGACAGGTGTAAATACGAGCAGTACTTC.

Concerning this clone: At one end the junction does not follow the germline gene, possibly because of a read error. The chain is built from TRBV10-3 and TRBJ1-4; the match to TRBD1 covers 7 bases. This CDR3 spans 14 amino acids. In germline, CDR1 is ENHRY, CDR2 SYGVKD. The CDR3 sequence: CAISLGQSDEKLFF. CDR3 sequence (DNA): TGTGCCATCAGCCTGGGACAGTCAGATGAAAAGCTGTTTTTT.

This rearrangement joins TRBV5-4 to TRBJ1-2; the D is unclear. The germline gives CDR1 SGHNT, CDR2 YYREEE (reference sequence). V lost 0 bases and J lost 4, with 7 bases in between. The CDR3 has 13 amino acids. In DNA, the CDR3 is TGTGCCAGCAGCTTGGTCGGGAGCTATGGCTACACCTTC. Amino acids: CASSLVGSYGYTF.

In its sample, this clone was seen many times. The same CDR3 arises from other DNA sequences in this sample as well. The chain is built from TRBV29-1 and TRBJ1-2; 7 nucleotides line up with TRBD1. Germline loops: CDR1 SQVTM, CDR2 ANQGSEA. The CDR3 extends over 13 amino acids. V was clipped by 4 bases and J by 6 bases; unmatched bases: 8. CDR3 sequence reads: CSVVGQGDDGYTF. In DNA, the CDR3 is TGCAGCGTTGTCGGGCAGGGGGATGATGGCTACACCTTC.

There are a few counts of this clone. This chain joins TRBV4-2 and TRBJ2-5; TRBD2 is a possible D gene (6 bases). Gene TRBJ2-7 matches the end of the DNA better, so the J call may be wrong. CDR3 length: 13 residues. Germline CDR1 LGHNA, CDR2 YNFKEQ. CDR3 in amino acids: CASSRGTVYEQYF. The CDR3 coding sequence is TGTGCCAGCAGCCGAGGGACTGTCTACGAGCAGTACTTC.

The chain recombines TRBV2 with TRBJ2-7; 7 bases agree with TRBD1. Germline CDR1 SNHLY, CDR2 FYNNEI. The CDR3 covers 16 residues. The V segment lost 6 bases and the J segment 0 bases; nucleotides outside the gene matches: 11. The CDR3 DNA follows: TGTGCCAGCAGCCTTCACAACAGGGGTAGCTCCTACGAGCAGTACTTC. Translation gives CASSLHNRGSSYEQYF.

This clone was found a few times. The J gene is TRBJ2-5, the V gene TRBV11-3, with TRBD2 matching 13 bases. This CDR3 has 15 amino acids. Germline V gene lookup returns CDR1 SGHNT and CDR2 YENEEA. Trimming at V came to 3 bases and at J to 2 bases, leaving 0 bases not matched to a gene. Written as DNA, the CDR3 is TGTGCCAGCAGCTTGGGACTAGCGGGGCAAGAGACCCAGTACTTC. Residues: CASSLGLAGQETQYF.

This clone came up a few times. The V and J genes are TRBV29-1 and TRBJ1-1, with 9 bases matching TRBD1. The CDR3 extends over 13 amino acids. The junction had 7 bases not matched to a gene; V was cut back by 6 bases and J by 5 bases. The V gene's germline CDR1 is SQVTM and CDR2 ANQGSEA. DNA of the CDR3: TGCAGCGTCGCCGGGACAGGGATGACTGAAGCTTTCTTT. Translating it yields CSVAGTGMTEAFF. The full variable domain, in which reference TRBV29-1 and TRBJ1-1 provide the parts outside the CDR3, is SAVISQKPSRDICQRGTSLTIQCQVDSQVTMMFWYRQQPGQSLTLIATANQGSEATYESGFVIDKFPISRPNLTFSTLTVSNMSPEDSSIYLCSVAGTGMTEAFFGQGTRLTVV.

This CDR3 is CASSSQGSGEETQYF. DNA of the CDR3: TGCGCCAGCAGTTCCCAGGGTAGCGGGGAAGAGACCCAGTACTTC. The rearrangement joins TRBV5-1 to TRBJ2-5, with 8 positions matching TRBD2. Germline V gives CDR1 SGHRS, CDR2 YFSETQ. V lost 5 bases and J lost 3; bases outside the gene matches: 9. The CDR3 spans 15 residues. Drawing the rest from reference TRBV5-1 and TRBJ2-5, the complete variable domain is KAGVTQTPRYLIKTRGQQVTLSCSPISGHRSVSWYQQTPGQGLQFLFEYFSETQRNKGNFPGRFSGRQFSNSRSEMNVSTLELGDSALYLCASSSQGSGEETQYFGPGTRLLVL.

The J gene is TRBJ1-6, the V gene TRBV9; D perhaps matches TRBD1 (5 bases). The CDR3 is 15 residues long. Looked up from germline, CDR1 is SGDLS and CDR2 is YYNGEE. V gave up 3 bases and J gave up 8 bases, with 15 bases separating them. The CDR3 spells CASSADRSEDSPLHF. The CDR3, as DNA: TGTGCCAGCAGCGCCGACAGAAGTGAGGATTCACCCCTCCACTTT.

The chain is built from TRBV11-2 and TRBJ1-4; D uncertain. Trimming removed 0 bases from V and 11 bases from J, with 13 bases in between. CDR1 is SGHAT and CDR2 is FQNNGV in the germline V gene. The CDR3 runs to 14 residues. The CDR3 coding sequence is TGTGCCAGCAGCTTAGATCTAAGCGGGCGCAAACTGTTTTTT. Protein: CASSLDLSGRKLFF.

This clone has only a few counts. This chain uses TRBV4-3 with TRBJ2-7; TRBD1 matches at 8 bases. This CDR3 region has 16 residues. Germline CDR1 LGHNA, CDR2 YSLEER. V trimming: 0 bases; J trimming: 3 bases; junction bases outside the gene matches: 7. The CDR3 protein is CASSQDAYGQGYEQYF. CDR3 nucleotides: TGCGCCAGCAGCCAAGACGCATACGGACAGGGCTACGAGCAGTACTTC.

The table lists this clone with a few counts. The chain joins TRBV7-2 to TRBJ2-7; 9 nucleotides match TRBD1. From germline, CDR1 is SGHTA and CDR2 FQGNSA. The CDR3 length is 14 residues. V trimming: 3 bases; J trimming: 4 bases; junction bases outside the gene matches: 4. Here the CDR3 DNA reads TGTGCCAGCAGCTTTTTCGGACAGGGGTACGAGCAGTACTTC. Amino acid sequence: CASSFFGQGYEQYF.

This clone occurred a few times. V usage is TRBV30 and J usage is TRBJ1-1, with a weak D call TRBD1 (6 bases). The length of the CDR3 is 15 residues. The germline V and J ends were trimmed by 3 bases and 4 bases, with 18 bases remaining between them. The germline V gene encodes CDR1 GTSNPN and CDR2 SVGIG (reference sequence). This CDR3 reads CAWSAGTSRGTEAFF. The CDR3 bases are TGTGCCTGGAGCGCCGGGACTAGCAGGGGCACTGAAGCTTTCTTT. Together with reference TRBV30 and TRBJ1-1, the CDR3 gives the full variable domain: SQTIHQWPATLVQPVGSPLSLECTVEGTSNPNLYWYRQAAGRGLQLLFYSVGIGQISSEVPQNLSASRPQDRQFILSSKKLLLSDSGFYLCAWSAGTSRGTEAFFGQGTRLTVV.

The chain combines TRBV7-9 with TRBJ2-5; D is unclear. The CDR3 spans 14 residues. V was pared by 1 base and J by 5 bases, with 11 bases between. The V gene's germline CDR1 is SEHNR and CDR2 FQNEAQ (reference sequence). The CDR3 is CASSLVSTFETQYF. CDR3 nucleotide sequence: TGTGCCAGCAGCTTAGTCTCTACCTTTGAGACCCAGTACTTC.

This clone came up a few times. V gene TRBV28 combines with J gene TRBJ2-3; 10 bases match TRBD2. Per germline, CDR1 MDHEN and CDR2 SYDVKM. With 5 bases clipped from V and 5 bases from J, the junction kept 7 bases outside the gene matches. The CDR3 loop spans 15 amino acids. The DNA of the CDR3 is TGTGCCAGCAGTAGAGCGGGGGGGGGAAGAGATACGCAGTATTTT. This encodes CASSRAGGGRDTQYF.

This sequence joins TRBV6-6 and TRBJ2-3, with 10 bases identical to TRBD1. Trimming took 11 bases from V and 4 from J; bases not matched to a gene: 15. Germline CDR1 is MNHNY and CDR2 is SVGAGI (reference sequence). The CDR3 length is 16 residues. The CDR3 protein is CASQTRRDRGADTQYF. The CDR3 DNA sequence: TGTGCCTCCCAAACCCGCCGGGACAGGGGAGCAGATACGCAGTATTTT.

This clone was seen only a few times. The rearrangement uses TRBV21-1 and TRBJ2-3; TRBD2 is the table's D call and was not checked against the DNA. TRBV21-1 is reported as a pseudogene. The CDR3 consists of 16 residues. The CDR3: CASSSDGRGHTDTQYF. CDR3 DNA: TGTGCCAGCAGCAGTGACGGGAGGGGGCACACAGATACGCAGTATTTT.

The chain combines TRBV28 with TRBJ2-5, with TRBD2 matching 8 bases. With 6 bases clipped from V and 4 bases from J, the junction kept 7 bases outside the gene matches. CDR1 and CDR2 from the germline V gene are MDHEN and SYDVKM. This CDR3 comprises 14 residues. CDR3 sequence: CASSRGGETETQYF. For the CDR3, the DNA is TGTGCCAGCAGCCGGGGGGGAGAAACAGAGACCCAGTACTTC.

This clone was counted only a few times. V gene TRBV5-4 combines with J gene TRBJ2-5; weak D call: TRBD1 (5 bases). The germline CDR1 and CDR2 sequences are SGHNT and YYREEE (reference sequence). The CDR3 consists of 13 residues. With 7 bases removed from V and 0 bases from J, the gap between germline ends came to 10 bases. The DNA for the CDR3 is TGTGCCAGCGGTTACAGGAACCAAGAGACCCAGTACTTC. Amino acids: CASGYRNQETQYF.

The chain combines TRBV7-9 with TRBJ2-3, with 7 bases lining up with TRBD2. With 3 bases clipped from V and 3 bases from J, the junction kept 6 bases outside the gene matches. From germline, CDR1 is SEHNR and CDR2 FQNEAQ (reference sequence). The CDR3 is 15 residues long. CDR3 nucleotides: TGTGCCAGCAGCTTGTTACTAGCGTATACAGATACGCAGTATTTT. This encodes CASSLLLAYTDTQYF.